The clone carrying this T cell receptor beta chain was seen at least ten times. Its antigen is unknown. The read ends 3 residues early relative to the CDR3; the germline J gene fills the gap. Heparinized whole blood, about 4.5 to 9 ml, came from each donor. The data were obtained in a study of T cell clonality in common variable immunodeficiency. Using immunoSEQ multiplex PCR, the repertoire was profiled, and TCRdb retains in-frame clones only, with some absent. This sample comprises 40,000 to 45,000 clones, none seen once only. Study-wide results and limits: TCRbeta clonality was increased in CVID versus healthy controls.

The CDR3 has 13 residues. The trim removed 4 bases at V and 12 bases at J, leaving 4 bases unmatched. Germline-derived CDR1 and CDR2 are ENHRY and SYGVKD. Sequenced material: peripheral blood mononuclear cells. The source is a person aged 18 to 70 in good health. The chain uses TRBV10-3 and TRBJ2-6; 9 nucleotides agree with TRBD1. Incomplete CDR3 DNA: TGTGCCATCAGTGTTGGACAGGGGAGCGTC. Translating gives CAISVGQGSV. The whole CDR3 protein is CAISVGQGSVLTF.